The clone carrying this T cell receptor (beta chain) turned up a few times. Original processing notes: Scientists estimated how many nucleated cells there were by amplifying reference gene primers. Libraries were prepared by immunoSEQ multiplex PCR; TCRdb keeps only in-frame clonotypes and omits some of them. V and J calls and clone size follow that table, whereas D and trimming were derived from the DNA. There are about 160,000 clones in the sample; approximately 91% occur only once, and approximately 2.4% lies in the top ten. The entry originates in a study of blood T cell repertoires in COVID-19. Whole-study context: The United States, Italy and Spain were the sources of the acute and convalescent COVID-19 samples. Sample material is recorded as cDNA or gDNA derived from T cells, B-cell-depleted T cells, or PBMCs.

V lost 7 bases to trimming and J lost 4 bases, with 11 bases between them. The CDR3 extends over 13 amino acids. Source material: peripheral blood. This clonotype was obtained from a man aged 18-30 years with acute or convalescent COVID-19. The chain employs TRBV12-3 or TRBV12-4 and TRBJ1-3; D unresolved. In nucleotides, the CDR3 is TGTGCCAGCACCCGTGGTAGCGGAAACACCATATATTTT. Translation: CASTRGSGNTIYF.